The 12 T cell receptor beta chains below were found in one sample sequenced in a study of T cell responses to AZD1222 COVID-19 vaccine. Clones were read by immunoSEQ multiplex PCR, and TCRdb kept only the in-frame ones, dropping some. The table records fewer than 150,000 clones, approximately 90% of them present only once. The source was peripheral blood, collected on day 0 of AZD1222 vaccination. These receptors came from an adult in good health.

V usage is TRBV4-3 and J usage is TRBJ2-2; a weak D match, TRBD1 (5 bases). V dropped 2 bases and J dropped 9 bases, with 19 bases sitting between them. CDR3 length: 16 residues. The germline CDR1 and CDR2 sequences are LGHNA and YSLEER. The CDR3 DNA reads as TGCGCCAGCAGCCAAAAAAGACAGTCCACCCTCAGGGAGCTGTTTTTT. Translating it yields CASSQKRQSTLRELFF.

The chain uses TRBV7-3 and TRBJ2-2; 10 positions agree with TRBD2. V was pared by 4 bases and J by 5 bases, with 10 bases of the junction left unmatched. Germline V gene data show CDR1 as SGHTA and CDR2 as FQGTGA. The CDR3 sequence is 17 residues long. CDR3 loop: CASSSKASGRGTGELFF. DNA of the CDR3: TGTGCCAGCAGCTCAAAGGCTAGCGGGAGAGGGACCGGGGAGCTGTTTTTT.

This chain links TRBV13 with TRBJ2-1; no clear D gene. This CDR3 is 16 amino acids long. Trimming took off 5 bases at V and 9 bases at J, with 23 bases between the two ends. The germline CDR1 and CDR2 sequences are PRHDT and FYEKMQ (reference sequence). CDR3 nucleotides: TGTGCCAGCAGCCCTCGGACCCCTAGGGTATCAACTGAGCAGTTCTTC. Translation gives CASSPRTPRVSTEQFF.

V and J are TRBV19 and TRBJ2-3; no firm D call. Trimming removed 5 bases from V and 1 base from J, with 10 bases in between. Germline-derived CDR1 and CDR2 are LNHDA and SQIVND (reference sequence). This CDR3 has 14 amino acids. CDR3 nucleotides: TGTGCCAGTAGTTCTCAGTCCGGCACAGATACGCAGTATTTT. It encodes CASSSQSGTDTQYF. Together with reference TRBV19 and TRBJ2-3, the CDR3 gives the full variable domain: DGGITQSPKYLFRKEGQNVTLSCEQNLNHDAMYWYRQDPGQGLRLIYYSQIVNDFQKGDIAEGYSVSREKKESFPLTVTSAQKNPTAFYLCASSSQSGTDTQYFGPGTRLTVL.

This clone was counted only a few times. The V gene is TRBV11-3, the J gene TRBJ1-2; maybe TRBD1 (5 bases). The CDR3 covers 12 residues. Germline values: CDR1 SGHNT, CDR2 YENEEA. The germline V and J ends were trimmed by 7 bases and 6 bases, with 12 bases remaining between them. The CDR3 reads CASTFIRDGYTF. The CDR3 DNA reads as TGTGCCAGCACCTTTATCAGGGATGGCTACACCTTC.

The V and J genes are TRBV2 and TRBJ2-1, with 12 bases that match TRBD2. CDR3 length: 17 residues. The trim removed 6 bases at V and 0 bases at J, leaving 6 bases unmatched. CDR1 SNHLY and CDR2 FYNNEI come from the germline V gene. Here the CDR3 DNA reads TGTGCCAGCAGGCCCGGACTAGCGGGGAACTCCTACAATGAGCAGTTCTTC. Translation gives CASRPGLAGNSYNEQFF.

The gene calls are TRBV13 and TRBJ1-2, with TRBD1 identical over 7 bases. Germline values: CDR1 PRHDT, CDR2 FYEKMQ (reference sequence). The CDR3 loop spans 15 amino acids. J lost 6 bases, V lost 5 bases, and 12 bases had no gene match. Here the CDR3 reads CASSSPTGPPDGYTF. CDR3 coding DNA: TGTGCCAGCAGCAGCCCGACAGGGCCGCCTGATGGCTACACCTTC.

This chain links TRBV6-2 or TRBV6-3 with TRBJ2-5; D unclear. V gave up 4 bases and J gave up 2 bases, with 14 bases separating them. CDR1 is MNHEY, CDR2 SVGEGT, per germline. CDR3 length: 15 amino acids. The CDR3 DNA follows: TGTGCCAGCAGTTTGGTGGGGATGGGACAAGAGACCCAGTACTTC. This encodes CASSLVGMGQETQYF.

V usage is TRBV7-9 and J usage is TRBJ2-2; TRBD1 is a possible D gene (5 bases). This CDR3 has 15 residues. The germline V gene encodes CDR1 SEHNR and CDR2 FQNEAQ (reference sequence). V lost 5 bases, J lost 4 bases, and 14 bases lay in between. CDR3 region: CASSNQGPATGELFF. The DNA for the CDR3 is TGTGCCAGCAGCAATCAGGGCCCGGCCACCGGGGAGCTGTTTTTT.

J is TRBJ2-4 and V is TRBV11-3, with D possibly being TRBD1 or TRBD2 (6 bases each). This CDR3 is built from 17 residues. Trimming stripped 5 bases from V and 3 bases from J, with 20 bases between. The germline V gene has CDR1 SGHNT and CDR2 YENEEA. CDR3 region: CASSAPGAAGGKNIQYF. The CDR3 DNA reads as TGTGCCAGCAGCGCCCCGGGGGCAGCGGGTGGCAAAAACATTCAGTACTTC.

The rearrangement uses TRBV7-2 and TRBJ2-5, with D perhaps matching TRBD2 (5 bases). Germline CDR1 is SGHTA and CDR2 is FQGNSA. CDR3 length: 14 residues. Deletions cut 5 bases from V and 2 bases from J, with 12 bases between. The CDR3 DNA is TGTGCCAGCAGCCATCGACGGGAACAAGAGACCCAGTACTTC. Protein product: CASSHRREQETQYF.

The chain uses TRBV11-3 and TRBJ1-1; D gene uncertain. Germline V gene sequence: CDR1 SGHNT, CDR2 YENEEA. Deletions cut 6 bases from V and 2 bases from J, with 10 bases between. The length of the CDR3 is 13 residues. CDR3 DNA: TGTGCCAGCAGTTGGACGGATAACACTGAAGCTTTCTTT. Protein product: CASSWTDNTEAFF.